This T cell receptor (beta chain) was identified during a study of shared T cell receptors in the human thymus (dated by TCRdb to about 2021). Regarding the study in general: The study investigated the way shared, self-reactive T-cell receptor alpha chains are produced in the human thymus.

As regards this clone: Its antigen specificity is not known. No much larger clone is present one base from it, and per-base qualities are unavailable.

The V end loses 1 base and the J end loses 11 bases, and a stretch of 11 bases separates them. Inclusive of the bounding cysteine and phenylalanine, the CDR3 is 12 residues long. The only DNA kept is the CDR3, 36 bases in frame from the first base. CDR1 and CDR2 are drawn from the germline V gene: SGHAT, FQNNGV. The receptor library was made with the immunoSEQ multiplex PCR assay. This immuneACCESS table, as held by TCRdb, lists in-frame sequences with V and J called but not all clones. Of the missing ones, under half trace to an unresolved V gene in checked studies; the others have no known cause. The sample contains 550,000 to 800,000 clones, approximately 83% of them found a single time. Of the sample, approximately 0.01% falls within the top ten clones. Another study also made use of these data, one on human thymus T cells. Looking at the second paper: In Finland, the donors were immunologically healthy infants who were having open corrective cardiac surgery for congenital heart defects. Thymus tissue was collected as surgical resects that were removed during corrective cardiac surgery. Both the thymic and the peripheral blood repertoires appeared to show biased V and J gene segment usage. The related research reported highly overlapping thymic TCR repertoires among unrelated individuals. The study described the TCR alpha and beta repertoires in under 10 infant thymus samples and a few matching peripheral blood samples. Donor ages ranged from about 6 to 244 days, and the cohort comprised six or seven male and two female infants. Thymocytes were released mechanically from tissue and stored at -70 °C as pellets of about 8.5-31 million cells. A QIAsymphony instrument was used to extract genomic DNA from the frozen cell pellets. The immunoSEQ multiplex PCR assay was used to amplify the TCRB and TCRAD loci from a standardized quantity of quality-controlled genomic DNA. The amplicons spanned the V(D)J region and were long enough to cover the CDR3 and allow V and J genes to be identified. Through the commercial immunoSEQ service, the amplicons were sequenced on an Illumina platform. Primer bias and sequencing errors were corrected as previously described, and TCRAD and TCRB definitions were based on the IMGT database. The repertoires were analysed using immunoSEQ Analyzer 3.0 and VDJTools for basic statistics, V/J segment usage, diversity estimates, rarefaction and pairwise overlap. Diversity was estimated using the Chao1, ChaoE, Efron-Thisted, Shannon and inverse Simpson indices, and was also estimated on datasets down-sampled to the size of the smallest sample. Repertoire overlap used strict matching of CDR3 nucleotide sequence, V gene and J gene, with Jaccard-based multidimensional scaling clustering. On average, thymus samples gave about 750,000 unique TCRB clonotypes, whereas blood samples gave about 84,000.

The V gene is TRBV11-2 and the J gene is TRBJ1-1; no D segment can be confidently identified. The source of this sequence is a girl under three years old with a congenital heart defect. Donor details come from another sample of the same person, matched by shared clones. The sample taken for sequencing was thymocytes. The nucleotide sequence reads TGTGCCAGCAGCTTAGGCACGGGGTCTGCTTTCTTT. It specifies CASSLGTGSAFF.